This TCR beta chain was found in a study of shared clonotypes between healthy human individuals (dated by TCRdb to 2019 to 2021). Describing the broader study: A couple of women and a few men aged 18 to 49 years were included in the cohort. For each donor, CD4 naive and CD4 memory were each run on three plates, CD8 naive on two plates, and CD8 memory on one plate. Libraries were prepared and TCR repertoires were sequenced by different laboratories using diverse techniques, in order to increase sequencing depth and limit assay-specific biases. Leukapheresis yielded between about 0.94 and 9 billion PBMCs per donor. To estimate repertoire size and how much clonotypes are shared between individuals, the study performed deep sequencing of blood TCR repertoires from five healthy adults.

TCR CDR3 regions were amplified from genomic DNA by multiplex PCR using the deep immunoSEQ assay. Extracted genomic DNA from each cell subset was distributed evenly across all wells of several immunoSEQ 96-well plates, and each plate was treated as a replicate. Each replicate PCR for sorted subsets received roughly 0.2 ug genomic DNA, equal to 28,000 or so T cell genomes. Purified libraries were quantified with a Qubit 3.0 fluorometer, sized on a Bioanalyzer 2100, and re-quantified with the KAPA Library Quantification kit. A separate single-read 150-cycle Illumina NextSeq 550 flow cell was used to sequence each immunoSEQ 96-well plate. The original methods were these. Because the immunoSEQ output held only junctional sequences and lacked quality scores, the filtering could not match the filtering applied to full-length reads. Sequences were annotated with PyIR, a Python wrapper for IgBLAST v1.9, and V/J genes and CDR3 were assigned using IMGT germline references. Reads were filtered out if the reads had weak V/J assignments (E-value above 1e-6), no CDR3, stop codons, out-of-frame junctions, or ambiguous translated residues. V3J clonotypes were defined as sequences sharing an identical inferred V gene, J gene, and CDR3 amino acid sequence. Percentage overlap between repertoires was calculated by dividing the number of shared unique clonotypes by the size of the smaller repertoire. Three approaches were used to assess repertoire richness: RTK rarefaction, the Chao1 estimator, and Recon v2.1 estimates of unobserved clonotypes. OLGA was used to compute generation probabilities for all TCRbeta clonotypes that the gDNA method yielded from several donors. Not all clones reach the TCRdb copy of this immuneACCESS table, which keeps in-frame sequences only. Checked studies attribute under half of the gap to unresolved V genes and leave the rest unexplained. V and J calls and clone size follow that table, whereas D and trimming were derived from the DNA. Recorded for this sample are some 1,900,000 clones; around 96% of them occurred a single time. The ten top clones hold roughly 1.2% of the sample.

Including the terminal cysteine and phenylalanine, the CDR3 comprises 16 residues. The DNA shown is the 48-base CDR3, in frame from base 1. Compared with germline, V lacks 0 bases and J lacks 4 bases; bases without a gene match: 6. CDR1 and CDR2 were assigned from the germline V gene as SGHDT and YYEEEE. Overall study outcomes, separate from this receptor: Naive subsets generally had larger estimated clonotype richness than memory subsets did. Sampling was restricted to blood, and TCR repertoires in tissues likely differ from the TCR repertoires found in blood. Sharing across a few donors was observed for approximately 5% of naive CD4, around 3.5% of naive CD8, 2% to 2.5% of memory CD4, and roughly 0.4% of memory CD8 clonotypes. Rarefaction of sorted-subset datasets indicated incomplete sequencing despite the large sequencing depth. Compared with non-shared clonotypes, the clonotypes found in all four sorted-subset donors had higher generation probabilities. Because the study included only a small number of donors, the genetic and exposure-history diversity represented was limited. Pairwise subsampling led to the expectation that sequencing depth would affect the degree of clonotype sharing among donors.

CD8 naive samples consisted of CD45RO-negative cells that were positively selected for CCR7, yielding a CD45RA+CCR7+ population without TemRA cells. The donors were healthy, HIV-negative adults who had no recently reported acute infections or vaccinations. All donors were Caucasian adults living in Nashville, Tennessee, USA. Blood was collected by leukapheresis, and PBMCs were isolated by Ficoll-Histopaque density gradient centrifugation and then cryopreserved in liquid nitrogen vapor phase. Analytical flow cytometry was used to check the purity and quantity of each magnetically sorted T cell population. Each sorted fraction had its genomic DNA isolated and then quantified by UV absorbance on a Nanodrop 2000c. As for this clone: Its recognized antigen is unknown. The input lacks base qualities; no much larger clone sits a single base away.

Sequencing input: naive CD8+ T cells sorted from blood. Per the publication, the cell subset or site label means: CD45RA+CCR7+. This TCR was sampled from a man between 18 and 35 years old in good health. Rearrangement joined TRBV5-6 to TRBJ1-1, with 10 bases matching TRBD1. The CDR3 here reads CASSLEGQGISTEAFF. In nucleotide form, the sequence is TGTGCCAGCAGCTTGGAGGGACAGGGGATCTCCACTGAAGCTTTCTTT.